This paragraph reports one T cell receptor beta chain. Its antigen is as yet unknown. Measured with immunoSEQ multiplex PCR; TCRdb has only the in-frame clones, and not every one. This sample yields 50,000 to 70,000 clones, of which around 96% are seen a single time; about 0.1% belongs to the top ten. This CDR3 contains 11 residues. Germline-derived CDR1 and CDR2 are SEHNR and FQNEAQ (reference sequence). Trimming stripped 8 bases from V and 7 bases from J, with 12 bases between. The source of the sample is a study of siplizumab effects on memory and regulatory T cells. Study results and limitations: It seemed that naive T cells were more diverse than memory cells and were major contributors to the alloresponse. Siplizumab significantly lowered the alloreactive sequences that could be traced to unstimulated CD4+ memory cells. Confirmatory evidence of suppressive function in proliferating siplizumab-culture Tregs was not obtained.

The V and J genes are TRBV7-9 and TRBJ2-7; D might be TRBD2 (5 bases). The sample was naive CD8+ T cells sorted from blood. The receptor comes from a human donor in good health. CDR3 amino acids: CASARGWEQYF. For the CDR3, the DNA is TGTGCCAGCGCTCGGGGATGGGAGCAGTACTTC. The full variable domain, with the rest looked up from reference TRBV7-9 and TRBJ2-7, is DTGVSQNPRHKITKRGQNVTFRCDPISEHNRLYWYRQTLGQGPEFLTYFQNEAQLEKSRLLSDRFSAERPKGSFSTLEIQRTEQGDSAMYLCASARGWEQYFGPGTRLTVT.